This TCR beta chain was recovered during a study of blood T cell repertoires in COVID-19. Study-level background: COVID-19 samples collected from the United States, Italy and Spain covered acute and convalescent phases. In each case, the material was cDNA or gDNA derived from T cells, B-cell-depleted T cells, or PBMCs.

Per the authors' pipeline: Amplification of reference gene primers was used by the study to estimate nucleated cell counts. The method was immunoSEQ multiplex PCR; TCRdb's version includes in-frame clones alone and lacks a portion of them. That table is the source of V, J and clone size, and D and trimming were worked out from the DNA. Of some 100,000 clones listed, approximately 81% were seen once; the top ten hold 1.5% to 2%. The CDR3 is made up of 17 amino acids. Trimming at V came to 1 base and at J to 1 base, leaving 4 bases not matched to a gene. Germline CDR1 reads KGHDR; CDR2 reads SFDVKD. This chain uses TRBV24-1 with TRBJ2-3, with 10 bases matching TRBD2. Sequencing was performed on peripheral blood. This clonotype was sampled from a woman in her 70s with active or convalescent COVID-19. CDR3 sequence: CATSDLRSGRGTDTQYF. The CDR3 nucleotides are TGTGCCACCAGTGATTTACGAAGCGGGAGGGGCACAGATACGCAGTATTTT.